This T cell receptor beta chain is drawn from a study of T cell responses to AZD1222 COVID-19 vaccine. Overall study: Researchers grouped second doses given at about 4 or about 12 weeks into one pool. Study-level findings and limits: Most donors were white British, females outnumbered males, and clonal diversity was possibly underestimated. Repertoires were obtained solely post-peak T cell response.

The germline V gene has CDR1 LGHNA and CDR2 YNFKEQ. The CDR3 is made up of 15 amino acids. The ends lost 0 bases at V and 7 bases at J; junction bases unmatched: 8. Concerning this clone: What it binds is unknown.

Sequencing was performed with immunoSEQ multiplex PCR; in TCRdb, only in-frame clones are kept and a portion is missing. Counted here are 150,000 to 200,000 clones, 88% occurring once; the ten biggest clones make up more than 5.5%. This chain joins TRBV4-2 and TRBJ1-2, with 7 bases lining up with TRBD1. The sample in question was peripheral blood, obtained on day 0 of AZD1222 vaccination. This receptor was taken from an adult in good health. CDR3 protein: CASSQDPGGIGGYTF. The CDR3 DNA reads TGTGCCAGCAGCCAAGACCCAGGGGGTATAGGTGGCTACACCTTC.